A selection of T cell receptor beta chains follows, all from one sample in a study of regulatory T cells in long-lasting Graves disease. TCRdb itself ran the multiplex PCR reads through MiXCR, one entry per CDR3 protein. The table lists 350,000 to 450,000 distinct CDR3 sequences, more than 20% of them singletons, with 20% to 25% in the top ten. The sample in question was peripheral blood mononuclear cells (PBMCs), obtained when the disease was refractory, from a patient treated with antithyroid drugs. Receptors originate from a female donor with Graves disease. Each CDR3 is given with its conserved first and last residue. A D gene is named only where the DNA matches it firmly. Clone size appears in some rows only: once, few, many, or a class for an expanded clone.

j_gene,d_gene,abundance,v_gene,CDR3aa,CDR3nt
TRBJ1-1,TRBD1,.,TRBV4-1,CASSRATGGTEAFF,TGCGCCAGCAGCCGAGCCACAGGGGGCACTGAAGCTTTCTTT
TRBJ2-7,.,.,TRBV30,CAWSRRQDEQYF,TGTGCCTGGAGCCGACGACAGGATGAGCAGTACTTC
TRBJ1-1,.,many,TRBV11-2,CASSFWGMNTEAFF,TGTGCCAGCAGCTTCTGGGGCATGAACACTGAAGCTTTCTTT
TRBJ1-2,TRBD1,few,TRBV29-1,CSVRFTGVSGYTF,TGCAGCGTTCGTTTCACAGGGGTCTCAGGCTACACCTTC
TRBJ2-3,TRBD2,few,TRBV2,CASTLAGTDTQYF,TGTGCCAGCACGCTAGCGGGCACAGATACGCAGTATTTT
TRBJ1-3,.,.,TRBV12-3/TRBV12-4,CASRLSAGGYTIYF,TGTGCCAGCAGGCTATCCGCTGGGGGGTACACCATATATTTT
TRBJ2-7,TRBD2,.,TRBV7-9,CASSNLAGSSYEQYF,TGTGCCAGCAGCAACCTAGCGGGAAGCTCCTACGAGCAGTACTTC
TRBJ1-1,.,many,TRBV7-2,CASSPLTEAFF,TGTGCCAGCAGCCCCTTAACTGAAGCTTTCTTT
TRBJ2-7,.,.,TRBV20-1,CSARDGTMQGHEQYF,TGCAGTGCTAGAGACGGGACCATGCAGGGCCACGAGCAGTACTTC
TRBJ2-5,.,.,TRBV20-1,CNARDVASQETQYF,TGCAATGCTAGAGATGTAGCTTCCCAAGAGACCCAGTACTTC
TRBJ2-2,.,few,TRBV9,CASSVEAGGGELFF,TGTGCCAGCAGCGTAGAGGCCGGGGGAGGGGAGCTGTTTTTT
TRBJ1-5,.,few,TRBV29-1,CSVGGTDSNQPQHF,TGCAGCGTTGGGGGGACTGATAGCAATCAGCCCCAGCATTTT
TRBJ2-7,.,.,TRBV7-2,CASSLGFERVTYEQYF,TGTGCCAGCAGCTTAGGCTTCGAAAGGGTCACCTACGAGCAGTACTTC
TRBJ1-1,.,many,TRBV7-9,CASSLLGQDTEAFF,TGTGCCAGCAGCTTACTTGGCCAGGACACTGAAGCTTTCTTT
TRBJ1-6,.,.,TRBV5-6,CASSQTGAPALHF,TGTGCCAGCAGCCAAACCGGGGCACCGGCCCTCCACTTT
TRBJ1-1,.,few,TRBV6-1,CASKGLSGLYTEAFF,TGTGCCAGCAAGGGGCTCTCGGGGCTGTACACTGAAGCTTTCTTT
TRBJ2-5,.,few,TRBV6-5,CASSYPDSKETQYF,TGTGCCAGCAGTTATCCGGACAGCAAAGAGACCCAGTACTTC
TRBJ1-6,TRBD1,few,TRBV20-1,CSVLGQGYNSPLHF,TGCAGTGTCTTAGGACAGGGTTATAATTCACCCCTCCACTTT
TRBJ2-7,TRBD1,.,TRBV4-1,CASSQATLTGPSYEQYF,TGCGCCAGCAGCCAAGCCACTTTGACAGGGCCCTCCTACGAGCAGTACTTC
TRBJ2-7,.,many,TRBV3-1,CASSQDEASWPREQYF,TGTGCCAGCAGCCAAGATGAGGCTAGCTGGCCCCGGGAGCAGTACTTC
TRBJ1-1,.,.,TRBV19,CASRTGTANTEAFF,TGTGCCAGTAGGACCGGGACGGCGAACACTGAAGCTTTCTTT
TRBJ2-7,TRBD1,.,TRBV20-1,CSAGQGLCEQYF,TGCAGTGCCGGACAGGGACTCTGCGAGCAGTACTTC
TRBJ1-5,.,many,TRBV7-8,CASTENRDANQPQHF,TGTGCCAGCACTGAGAACCGGGACGCCAATCAGCCCCAGCATTTT
TRBJ1-5,.,few,TRBV30,CAWSLTPYNQPQHF,TGTGCCTGGAGTCTCACACCTTACAATCAGCCCCAGCATTTT
TRBJ2-5,.,.,TRBV5-6,CASSPFQEGETQYF,TGTGCCAGCAGCCCGTTCCAGGAGGGAGAGACCCAGTACTTC
TRBJ1-4,.,.,TRBV3-1,CASSQDLPIVSEKLFF,TGTGCCAGCAGCCAAGATCTTCCGATAGTGAGTGAAAAACTGTTTTTT
TRBJ2-7,TRBD2,many,TRBV19,CASTRAAGGPYEQYF,TGTGCCAGCACTAGGGCAGCGGGAGGCCCCTACGAGCAGTACTTC
TRBJ2-7,.,many,TRBV7-2,CASSLSGKYEQYF,TGTGCCAGCAGCCTGAGCGGAAAGTACGAGCAGTACTTC
TRBJ2-5,.,many,TRBV20-1,CSARPGVPYQETQYF,TGCAGTGCTAGGCCGGGAGTCCCCTACCAAGAGACCCAGTACTTC
TRBJ2-5,.,.,TRBV29-1,CSAATGTGGGETQYF,TGCAGCGCCGCGACAGGGACGGGGGGTGGGGAGACTCAGTACTTC
TRBJ1-6,.,few,TRBV28,CASYGAGKSSYNSPLHF,TGTGCCAGCTATGGGGCAGGGAAAAGCTCCTATAATTCACCCCTCCACTTT
TRBJ1-2,.,.,TRBV12-3/TRBV12-4,CASSLIRAQRYTF,TGTGCCAGCAGTTTAATCAGGGCTCAGCGCTACACCTTC
TRBJ2-7,TRBD1,.,TRBV2,CASSLAGTGRYEQYF,TGTGCCAGCAGTCTCGCCGGGACAGGCCGCTACGAGCAGTACTTC
TRBJ1-1,.,.,TRBV4-1,CASSQETGKLMNTEAFF,TGCGCCAGCAGCCAAGAAACCGGGAAGCTAATGAACACTGAAGCTTTCTTT
TRBJ2-7,.,few,TRBV10-3,CAISDVGAVHEQYF,TGTGCCATCAGTGATGTGGGAGCGGTCCACGAGCAGTACTTC
TRBJ1-5,.,few,TRBV28,CASSLIVDRNNQPQHF,TGTGCCAGCAGTTTAATCGTAGACAGAAACAATCAGCCCCAGCATTTT
TRBJ2-2,.,.,TRBV4-3,CASSQDRVGTGELFF,TGCGCCAGCAGCCAAGATCGAGTGGGGACCGGGGAGCTGTTTTTT
TRBJ2-2,TRBD2,few,TRBV7-2,CASSLTSGSFTGELFF,TGTGCCAGCAGCCTGACTAGCGGATCCTTCACCGGGGAGCTGTTTTTT
TRBJ2-7,TRBD2,.,TRBV6-5,CASSYSPGLAGGAYGQYF,TGTGCCAGCAGTTACTCCCCCGGACTAGCGGGAGGTGCCTACGGGCAGTACTTC
TRBJ2-7,TRBD1,many,TRBV7-8,CASSQTGQGYSYEQYF,TGTGCCAGCAGCCAGACGGGACAGGGGTACTCCTACGAGCAGTACTTC
TRBJ2-2,.,few,TRBV7-3,CASSLNALGGGGELFF,TGTGCCAGCAGCTTAAATGCTTTGGGTGGTGGCGGGGAGCTGTTTTTT
TRBJ2-7,TRBD1,.,TRBV20-1,CSANRDRGAYEQYF,TGCAGTGCTAACCGGGACAGGGGAGCCTACGAGCAGTACTTC
TRBJ2-7,.,few,TRBV20-1,CSAWPRDGIGHEQYF,TGCAGTGCTTGGCCCCGGGACGGCATCGGTCACGAGCAGTACTTC
TRBJ2-5,TRBD1,.,TRBV6-2/TRBV6-3,CASSYVGDRGLETQYF,TGTGCCAGCAGTTACGTAGGGGACAGGGGCTTAGAGACCCAGTACTTC
TRBJ2-7,TRBD1,few,TRBV29-1,CSVMTGAYEQYF,TGCAGCGTTATGACAGGGGCCTACGAGCAGTACTTC
TRBJ2-1,TRBD2,.,TRBV3-1,CASSHRTSGGNYNEQFF,TGTGCCAGCAGCCATCGGACTAGCGGGGGGAATTACAATGAGCAGTTCTTC
TRBJ1-2,TRBD1,.,TRBV15,CATSRDKGTANYGYTF,TGTGCCACCAGCAGAGATAAAGGGACAGCAAACTATGGCTACACCTTC
TRBJ2-7,TRBD1,once,TRBV7-9,CASSLEGQATYEQHF,TGTGCCAGCAGCTTAGAAGGACAGGCTACCTACGAGCAGCACTTC
TRBJ1-1,.,.,TRBV3-1,CASSQDPMNTEAFF,TGTGCCAGCAGCCAAGATCCCATGAACACTGAAGCTTTCTTT
TRBJ2-7,TRBD2,few,TRBV9,CASSFRGSGDYEQYF,TGTGCCAGCAGCTTCCGCGGGAGCGGGGATTACGAGCAGTACTTC
TRBJ1-3,.,few,TRBV24-1,CATSDPERLSGNTIYF,TGTGCCACCAGTGACCCGGAACGCCTCTCCGGAAACACCATATATTTT